This T cell receptor beta chain comes out of a study of T cell responses to AZD1222 COVID-19 vaccine. General observations from the study: After the peak T cell response, and only then, were repertoires sampled. Unmutated variant regions are reportedly targeted by nearly half of spike-specific TCRs. It should be noted that donors were predominantly white British and more often female, and clonal diversity was possibly underestimated. Seropositive status at baseline applied to only five to seven AZD1222 recipients.

CDR1 LGHDT and CDR2 YNNKEL come from the germline V gene (reference sequence). The CDR3 has 17 amino acids. J gave up 7 bases and V 3 bases, and 14 bases lay outside the gene matches. This clone was detected only once. The antigen is not known. Profiling relied on immunoSEQ multiplex PCR, and the TCRdb table lists in-frame clones only, not all of them. The table records some 120,000 clones, 90% of them present only once. This receptor was identified in an adult in good health. This sequence joins TRBV3-1 (or the pseudogene TRBV3-2) and TRBJ2-1; 8 bases are a match to TRBD2. The sequences come from peripheral blood, collected on day 0 of MenACWY control vaccination. In DNA, the CDR3 is TGTGCCAGCAGCCAGAGTAGCACGGGAGGGCCGGGGAATGAGCAGTTCTTC. Translating gives CASSQSSTGGPGNEQFF.